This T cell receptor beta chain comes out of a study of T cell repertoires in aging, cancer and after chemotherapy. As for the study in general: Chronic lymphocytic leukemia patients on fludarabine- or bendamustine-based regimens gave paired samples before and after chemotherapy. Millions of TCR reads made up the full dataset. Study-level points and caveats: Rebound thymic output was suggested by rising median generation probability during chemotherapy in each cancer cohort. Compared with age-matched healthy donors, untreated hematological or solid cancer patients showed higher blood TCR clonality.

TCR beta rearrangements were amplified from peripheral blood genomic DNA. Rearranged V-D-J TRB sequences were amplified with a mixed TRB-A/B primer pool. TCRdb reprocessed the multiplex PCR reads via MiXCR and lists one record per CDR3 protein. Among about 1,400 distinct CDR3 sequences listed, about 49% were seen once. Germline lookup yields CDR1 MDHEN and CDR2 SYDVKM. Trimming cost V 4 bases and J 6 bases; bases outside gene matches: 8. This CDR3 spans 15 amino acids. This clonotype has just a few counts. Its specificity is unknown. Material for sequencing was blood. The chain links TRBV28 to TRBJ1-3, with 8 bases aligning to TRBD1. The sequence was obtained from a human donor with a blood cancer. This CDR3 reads CASSSYGQGPNTIYF. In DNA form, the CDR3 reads TGTGCCAGCAGTTCCTACGGACAGGGCCCAAACACCATATATTTT. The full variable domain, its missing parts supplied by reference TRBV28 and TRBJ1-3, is DVKVTQSSRYLVKRTGEKVFLECVQDMDHENMFWYRQDPGLGLRLIYFSYDVKMKEKGDIPEGYSVSREKKERFSLILESASTNQTSMYLCASSSYGQGPNTIYFGEGSWLTVV.